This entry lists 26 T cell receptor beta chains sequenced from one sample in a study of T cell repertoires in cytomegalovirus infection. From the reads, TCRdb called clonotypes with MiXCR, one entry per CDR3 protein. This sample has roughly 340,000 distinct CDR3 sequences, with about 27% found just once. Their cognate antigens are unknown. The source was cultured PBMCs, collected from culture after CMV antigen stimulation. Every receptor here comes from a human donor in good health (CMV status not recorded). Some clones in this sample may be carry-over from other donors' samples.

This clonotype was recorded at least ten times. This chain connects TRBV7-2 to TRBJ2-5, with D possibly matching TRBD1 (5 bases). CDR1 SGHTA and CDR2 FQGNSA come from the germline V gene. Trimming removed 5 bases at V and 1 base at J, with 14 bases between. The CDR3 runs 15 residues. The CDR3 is CASSAPTEGQETQYF. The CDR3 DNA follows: TGTGCCAGCAGCGCCCCGACAGAAGGCCAAGAGACCCAGTACTTC.

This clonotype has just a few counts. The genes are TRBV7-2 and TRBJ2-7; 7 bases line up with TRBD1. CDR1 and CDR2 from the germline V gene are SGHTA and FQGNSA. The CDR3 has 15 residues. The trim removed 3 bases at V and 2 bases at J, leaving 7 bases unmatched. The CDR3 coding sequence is TGTGCCAGCAGCTTCTCGACAGGGATCACCTACGAGCAGTACTTC. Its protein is CASSFSTGITYEQYF.

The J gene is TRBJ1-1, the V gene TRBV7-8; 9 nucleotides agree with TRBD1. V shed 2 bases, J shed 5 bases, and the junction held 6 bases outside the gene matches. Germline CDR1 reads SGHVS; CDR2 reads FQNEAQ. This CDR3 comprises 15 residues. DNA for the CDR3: TGTGCCAGCAGCTTACTGAGACAGGGGGGGACTGAAGCTTTCTTT. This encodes CASSLLRQGGTEAFF.

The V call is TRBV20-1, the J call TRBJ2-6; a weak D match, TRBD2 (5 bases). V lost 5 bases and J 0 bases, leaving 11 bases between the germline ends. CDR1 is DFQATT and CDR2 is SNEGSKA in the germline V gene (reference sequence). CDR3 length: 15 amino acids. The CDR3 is CSAEGLYSGANVLTF. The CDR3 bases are TGCAGTGCTGAGGGCTTATACTCTGGGGCCAACGTCCTGACTTTC.

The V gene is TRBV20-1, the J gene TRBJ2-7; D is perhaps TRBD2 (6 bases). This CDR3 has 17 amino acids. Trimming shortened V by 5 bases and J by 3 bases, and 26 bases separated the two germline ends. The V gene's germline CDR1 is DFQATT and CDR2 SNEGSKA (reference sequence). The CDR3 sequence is CSAGSGGIIGYYYEQYF. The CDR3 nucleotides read TGCAGTGCTGGGAGCGGCGGGATAATAGGTTACTACTACGAGCAGTACTTC.

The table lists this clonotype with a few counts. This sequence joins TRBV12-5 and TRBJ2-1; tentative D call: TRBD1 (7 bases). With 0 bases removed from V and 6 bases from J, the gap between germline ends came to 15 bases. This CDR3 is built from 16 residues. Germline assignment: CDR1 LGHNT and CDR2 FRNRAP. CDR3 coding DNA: TGTGCTAGTGGTTTGGTACTGGAGGGGGCCCCCAATGAGCAGTTCTTC. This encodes CASGLVLEGAPNEQFF. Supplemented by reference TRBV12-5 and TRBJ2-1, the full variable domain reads DARVTQTPRHKVTEMGQEVTMRCQPILGHNTVFWYRQTMMQGLELLAYFRNRAPLDDSGMPKDRFSAEMPDATLATLKIQPSEPRDSAVYFCASGLVLEGAPNEQFFGPGTRLTVL.

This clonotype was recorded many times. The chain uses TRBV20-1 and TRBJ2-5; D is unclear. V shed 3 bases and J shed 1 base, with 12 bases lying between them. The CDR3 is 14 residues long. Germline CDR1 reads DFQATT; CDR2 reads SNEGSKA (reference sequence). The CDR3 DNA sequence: TGCAGTGCTAGGTTTGTGCGCTTCCAAGAGACCCAGTACTTC. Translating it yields CSARFVRFQETQYF.

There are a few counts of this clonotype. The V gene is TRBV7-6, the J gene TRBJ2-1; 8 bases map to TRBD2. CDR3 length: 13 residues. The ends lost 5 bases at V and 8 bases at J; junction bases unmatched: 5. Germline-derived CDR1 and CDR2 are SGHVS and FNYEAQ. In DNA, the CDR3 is TGTGCCAGCAGCGACCGGGGGGGAGATGAGCAGTTCTTC. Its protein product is CASSDRGGDEQFF.

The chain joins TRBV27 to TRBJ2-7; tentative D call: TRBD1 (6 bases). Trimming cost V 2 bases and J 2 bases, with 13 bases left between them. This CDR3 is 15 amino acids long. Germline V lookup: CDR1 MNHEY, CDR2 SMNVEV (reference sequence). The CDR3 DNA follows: TGTGCCAGCAGTTTAGTCCCGGACAGTGCCTACGAGCAGTACTTC. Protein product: CASSLVPDSAYEQYF.

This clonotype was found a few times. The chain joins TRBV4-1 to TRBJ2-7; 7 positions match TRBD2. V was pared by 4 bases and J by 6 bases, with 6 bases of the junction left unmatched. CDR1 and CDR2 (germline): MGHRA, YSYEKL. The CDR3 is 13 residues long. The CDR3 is CASSPGTTGEQYF. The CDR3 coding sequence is TGCGCCAGCAGCCCCGGGACTACGGGCGAGCAGTACTTC.

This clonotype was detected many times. Here the CDR3 DNA reads TGTGCCAGCAGCTTAGATGCAGGGCCCCAAGAGACCCAGTACTTC. Protein: CASSLDAGPQETQYF. The chain links TRBV11-2 to TRBJ2-5; the D gene is possibly TRBD1 (5 bases). The CDR3 consists of 15 residues. Trimming took off 0 bases at V and 1 base at J, with 9 bases between the two ends. Germline V gene sequence: CDR1 SGHAT, CDR2 FQNNGV.

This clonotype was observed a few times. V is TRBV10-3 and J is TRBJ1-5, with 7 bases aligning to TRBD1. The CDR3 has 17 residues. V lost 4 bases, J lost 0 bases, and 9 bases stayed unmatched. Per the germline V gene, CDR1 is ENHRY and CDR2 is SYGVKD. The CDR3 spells CAISGGTASDSNQPQHF. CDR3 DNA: TGTGCCATCAGTGGAGGGACAGCATCCGATAGCAATCAGCCCCAGCATTTT.

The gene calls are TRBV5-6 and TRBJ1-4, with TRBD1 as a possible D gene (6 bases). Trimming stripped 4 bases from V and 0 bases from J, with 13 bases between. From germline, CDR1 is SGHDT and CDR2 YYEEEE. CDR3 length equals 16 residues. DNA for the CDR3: TGTGCCAGCAGCATCTGGGGGCCCGCAACTAATGAAAAACTGTTTTTT. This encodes CASSIWGPATNEKLFF.

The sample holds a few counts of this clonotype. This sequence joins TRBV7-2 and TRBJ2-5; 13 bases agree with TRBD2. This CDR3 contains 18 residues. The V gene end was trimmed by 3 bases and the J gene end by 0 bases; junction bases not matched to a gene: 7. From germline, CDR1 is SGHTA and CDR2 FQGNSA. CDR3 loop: CASSLGLGLAGNQETQYF. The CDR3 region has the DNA TGTGCCAGCAGCTTGGGCCTGGGACTAGCGGGAAACCAAGAGACCCAGTACTTC.

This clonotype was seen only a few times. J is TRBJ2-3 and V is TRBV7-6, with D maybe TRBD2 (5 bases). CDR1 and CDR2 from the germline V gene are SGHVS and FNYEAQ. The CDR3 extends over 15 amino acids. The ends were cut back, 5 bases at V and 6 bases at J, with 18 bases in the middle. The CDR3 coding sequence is TGTGCCAGCAGCCCCAAGGAGCGGTCGGGGGATACGCAGTATTTT. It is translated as CASSPKERSGDTQYF. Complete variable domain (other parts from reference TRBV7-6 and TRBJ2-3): GAGVSQSPRYKVTKRGQDVALRCDPISGHVSLYWYRQALGQGPEFLTYFNYEAQQDKSGLPNDRFSAERPEGSISTLTIQRTEQRDSAMYRCASSPKERSGDTQYFGPGTRLTVL.

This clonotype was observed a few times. The CDR3 sequence: CASSSLGYSNQPQHF. CDR3 nucleotides: TGTGCCAGCAGCTCCCTGGGTTATAGCAATCAGCCCCAGCATTTT. The chain employs TRBV6-1 and TRBJ1-5; no reliable D call. V was clipped by 6 bases and J by 0 bases, with 12 bases between them. Germline CDR1 reads MNHNS; CDR2 reads SASEGT. The CDR3 has 15 amino acids.

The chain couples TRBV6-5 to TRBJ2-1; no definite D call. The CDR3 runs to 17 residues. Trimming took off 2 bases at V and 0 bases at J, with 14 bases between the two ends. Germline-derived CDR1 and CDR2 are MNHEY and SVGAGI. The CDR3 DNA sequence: TGTGCCAGCAGTTACGATGCAGCCCCGTACTCCTACAATGAGCAGTTCTTC. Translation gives CASSYDAAPYSYNEQFF.

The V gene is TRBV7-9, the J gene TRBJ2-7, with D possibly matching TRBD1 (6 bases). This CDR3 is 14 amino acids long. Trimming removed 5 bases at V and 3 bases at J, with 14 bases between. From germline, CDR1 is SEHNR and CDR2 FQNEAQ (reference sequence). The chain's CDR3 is CASSPGDKNYEQYF. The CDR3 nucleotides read TGTGCCAGCAGCCCCGGGGACAAAAACTACGAGCAGTACTTC.

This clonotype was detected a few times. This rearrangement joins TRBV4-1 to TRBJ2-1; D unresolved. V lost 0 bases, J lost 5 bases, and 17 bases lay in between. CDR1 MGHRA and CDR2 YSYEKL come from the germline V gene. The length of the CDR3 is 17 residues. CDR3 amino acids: CASSQDQTVARHNEQFF. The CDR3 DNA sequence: TGCGCCAGCAGCCAAGACCAGACTGTGGCTCGGCACAATGAGCAGTTCTTC.

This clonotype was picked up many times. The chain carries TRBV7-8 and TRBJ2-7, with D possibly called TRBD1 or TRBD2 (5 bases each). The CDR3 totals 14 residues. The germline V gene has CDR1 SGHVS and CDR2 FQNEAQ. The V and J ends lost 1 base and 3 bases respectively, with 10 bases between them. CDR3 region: CASSLGDGSYEQYF. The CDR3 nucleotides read TGTGCCAGCAGCTTAGGGGACGGTAGCTACGAGCAGTACTTC.

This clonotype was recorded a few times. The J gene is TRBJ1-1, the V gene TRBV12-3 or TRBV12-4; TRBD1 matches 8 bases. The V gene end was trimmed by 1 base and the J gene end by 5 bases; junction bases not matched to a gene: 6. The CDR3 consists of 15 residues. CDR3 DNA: TGTGCCAGCAGTTTAGGTCCCGACAGGGGAACTGAAGCTTTCTTT. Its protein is CASSLGPDRGTEAFF.

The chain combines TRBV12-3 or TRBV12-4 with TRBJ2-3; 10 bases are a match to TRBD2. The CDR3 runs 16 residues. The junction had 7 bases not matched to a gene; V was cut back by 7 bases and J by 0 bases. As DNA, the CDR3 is TGTGCCAGCACCCTGTCTAGCGGGAGTAGCACAGATACGCAGTATTTT. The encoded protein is CASTLSSGSSTDTQYF.

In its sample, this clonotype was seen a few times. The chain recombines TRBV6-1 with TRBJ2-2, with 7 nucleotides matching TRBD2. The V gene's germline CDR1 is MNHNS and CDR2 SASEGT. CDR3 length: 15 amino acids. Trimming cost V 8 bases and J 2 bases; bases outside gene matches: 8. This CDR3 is CASPYPSGNTGELFF. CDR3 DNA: TGTGCCAGCCCCTATCCTAGCGGCAACACCGGGGAGCTGTTTTTT.

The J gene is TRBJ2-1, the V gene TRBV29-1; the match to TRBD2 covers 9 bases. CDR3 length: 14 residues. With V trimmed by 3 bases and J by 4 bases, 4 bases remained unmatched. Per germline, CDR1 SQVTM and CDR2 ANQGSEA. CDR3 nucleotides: TGCAGCGTTGAGGTAGCGGGAGAGTACAATGAGCAGTTCTTC. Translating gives CSVEVAGEYNEQFF.

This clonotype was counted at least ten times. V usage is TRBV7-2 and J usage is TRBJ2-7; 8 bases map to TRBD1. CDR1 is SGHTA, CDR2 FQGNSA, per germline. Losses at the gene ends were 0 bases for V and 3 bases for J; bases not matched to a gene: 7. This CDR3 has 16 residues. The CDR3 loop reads CASSLARTGIVYEQYF. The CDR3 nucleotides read TGTGCCAGCAGCTTAGCAAGGACAGGGATCGTCTACGAGCAGTACTTC.

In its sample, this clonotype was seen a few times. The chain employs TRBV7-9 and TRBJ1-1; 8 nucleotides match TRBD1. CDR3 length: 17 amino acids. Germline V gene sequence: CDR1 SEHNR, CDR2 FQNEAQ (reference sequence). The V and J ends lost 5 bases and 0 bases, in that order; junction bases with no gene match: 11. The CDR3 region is CASSNHDRGGMNTEAFF. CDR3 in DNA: TGTGCCAGCAGCAACCATGACAGGGGTGGGATGAACACTGAAGCTTTCTTT.